Only one count was recorded for the clone carrying this T cell receptor beta chain. Its antigen is undetermined. The source of the sample is a study of cytomegalovirus exposure and HLA in healthy donors. For the study at large: Caucasian-associated ancestry cluster membership applied to approximately 80% of a few hundred genotyped donors. Findings and caveats of the study: Despite most TCR sequences being rare, some public TCRs occurred in many donors. Compared with the roughly 670-donor mean, an Asian-associated ancestry cluster reportedly had fewer N-insertions, according to a later analysis. Data from an earlier analysis indicated that most TCR beta V segments were productive either about 87% or about 30% of the time.

Researchers ran the PCR with 60 Vbeta and 13 Jbeta primers. Profiling relied on immunoSEQ multiplex PCR, and the TCRdb table lists in-frame clones only, not all of them. The sample comprises 99,000 or so clones, roughly 79% of which are singletons, and approximately 6.3% rests with the top ten. This clonotype originated in a man aged 60 to 75 in good health and CMV-seropositive. The sequencing sample was made of PBMCs.

The CDR3 is CASSSPDRETARNYGYTF. The CDR3 nucleotides read TGTGCCAGCAGTTCCCCGGACAGGGAAACCGCTCGTAACTATGGCTACACCTTC. The chain has TRBV28 and TRBJ1-2; TRBD1 agrees at 8 bases. J gave up 1 base and V 4 bases, and 14 bases lay outside the gene matches. This CDR3 contains 18 residues. Looked up from germline, CDR1 is MDHEN and CDR2 is SYDVKM.